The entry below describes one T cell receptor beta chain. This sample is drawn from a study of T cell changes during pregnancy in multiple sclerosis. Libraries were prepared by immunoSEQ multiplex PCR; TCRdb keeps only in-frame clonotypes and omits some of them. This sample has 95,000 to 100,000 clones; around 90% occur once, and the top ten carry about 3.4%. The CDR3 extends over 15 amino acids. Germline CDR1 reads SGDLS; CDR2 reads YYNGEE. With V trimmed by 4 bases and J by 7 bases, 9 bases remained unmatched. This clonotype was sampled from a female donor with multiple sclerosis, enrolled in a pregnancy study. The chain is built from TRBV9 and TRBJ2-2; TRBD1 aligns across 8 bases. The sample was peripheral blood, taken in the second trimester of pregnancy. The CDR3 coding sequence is TGTGCCAGCAGCCCTCGACAGGGGACCGGCGGGGAGCTGTTTTTT. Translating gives CASSPRQGTGGELFF. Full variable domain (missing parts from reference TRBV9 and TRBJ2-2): DSGVTQTPKHLITATGQRVTLRCSPRSGDLSVYWYQQSLDQGLQFLIQYYNGEERAKGNILERFSAQQFPDLHSELNLSSLELGDSALYFCASSPRQGTGGELFFGEGSRLTVL.